The 5 T cell receptor beta chains presented below share a single source sample, sequenced in a study of molecular identifiers for immune sequencing clone quantification. In TCRdb, the PCR reads were re-called with MiXCR into one record per CDR3 protein. The sample records about 320,000 distinct CDR3 sequences, 20% to 25% being singletons. The specimen was naive CD8+ T cells from blood, with Jurkat cell RNA spiked in. Subset given: FACS-sorted CD8+CD4-CCR7+CD45RA+ naive T cells. The receptor set was obtained from a human donor in good health. Some libraries in this study had Jurkat cell RNA spiked in.

This clonotype has at least ten counts. The chain has TRBV7-9 and TRBJ2-3; D perhaps matches TRBD2 (6 bases). The CDR3 totals 16 residues. Germline lookup yields CDR1 SEHNR and CDR2 FQNEAQ (reference sequence). The V end lost 4 bases, the J end lost 6 bases, and 20 bases lay between the germline ends. Here the CDR3 reads CASSSSRPAGMDTQYF. CDR3 DNA sequence: TGTGCCAGCAGCTCGTCGAGGCCCGCGGGGATGGATACGCAGTATTTT.

There are many counts of this clonotype. The rearrangement uses TRBV6-6 and TRBJ2-1; the match to TRBD2 covers 9 bases. Per the germline V gene, CDR1 is MNHNY and CDR2 is SVGAGI (reference sequence). The CDR3 covers 15 residues. J was trimmed by 4 bases and V by 1 base; bases with no gene match: 2. The CDR3 is CASSYFSGSYNEQFF. Written as DNA, the CDR3 is TGTGCCAGCAGTTACTTTAGCGGGAGTTACAATGAGCAGTTCTTC.

In this sample, this clonotype turned up many times. The J gene is TRBJ2-1, the V gene TRBV27; TRBD2 matches 9 bases. With V trimmed by 2 bases and J by 9 bases, 11 bases remained unmatched. The germline gives CDR1 MNHEY, CDR2 SMNVEV (reference sequence). CDR3 size: 16 residues. CDR3 sequence: CASSLAWVAGEGEQFF. CDR3 bases: TGTGCCAGCAGTTTAGCTTGGGTAGCGGGGGAGGGTGAGCAGTTCTTC.

This clonotype was counted at least ten times. This chain links TRBV7-9 with TRBJ2-3; 8 bases are shared with TRBD1. The CDR3 totals 14 residues. The V segment lost 5 bases and the J segment 1 base; nucleotides outside the gene matches: 2. CDR1 is SEHNR, CDR2 FQNEAQ, per germline (reference sequence). CDR3 loop: CASSADRGTDTQYF. For the CDR3, the DNA is TGTGCCAGCAGCGCGGACAGGGGCACAGATACGCAGTATTTT.

This clonotype was counted at least ten times. V usage is TRBV29-1 and J usage is TRBJ2-7; maybe TRBD1 (6 bases). The V end lost 1 base, the J end lost 6 bases, and 13 bases lay between the germline ends. The CDR3 is 13 amino acids. The germline V gene has CDR1 SQVTM and CDR2 ANQGSEA. The CDR3 DNA sequence: TGCAGCGTTGAAGGCAGGGGTAATGCCGAGCAGTACTTC. Its translation: CSVEGRGNAEQYF.